This TCR beta chain appears in the sequencing data of a study of shared clonotypes between healthy human individuals. Study-wide context: There were three CD4 naive, three CD4 memory, two CD8 naive and one CD8 memory plates per donor. Broader study findings: Generally, estimated richness proved larger in naive subsets than it did in memory subsets. With a handful of donors compared, about 5.2% of naive CD4 clonotypes were shared.

Sequencing used immunoSEQ multiplex PCR; TCRdb keeps in-frame clones, though not all of them. The table shows hundreds of thousands of clones, with roughly 72% occurring only once. Details on this clone: Antigen: not known. The sample carries other DNA sequences with the same CDR3.

This CDR3 has 15 residues. Germline V CDR1 and CDR2: SEHNR, FQNEAQ (reference sequence). The V end lost 1 base, the J end lost 2 bases, and 12 bases lay between the germline ends. Sequences were obtained from memory CD4+ T cells sorted from blood. Subset noted: CD45RA-negative fraction. The chain recombines TRBV7-9 with TRBJ2-7, with D uncertain. The sequence derives from a woman younger than 45 in good health. The CDR3 coding sequence is TGTGCCAGCAGCTTAGGCAGCCATAGGCCCTACGAGCAGTACTTC. Translating it yields CASSLGSHRPYEQYF.